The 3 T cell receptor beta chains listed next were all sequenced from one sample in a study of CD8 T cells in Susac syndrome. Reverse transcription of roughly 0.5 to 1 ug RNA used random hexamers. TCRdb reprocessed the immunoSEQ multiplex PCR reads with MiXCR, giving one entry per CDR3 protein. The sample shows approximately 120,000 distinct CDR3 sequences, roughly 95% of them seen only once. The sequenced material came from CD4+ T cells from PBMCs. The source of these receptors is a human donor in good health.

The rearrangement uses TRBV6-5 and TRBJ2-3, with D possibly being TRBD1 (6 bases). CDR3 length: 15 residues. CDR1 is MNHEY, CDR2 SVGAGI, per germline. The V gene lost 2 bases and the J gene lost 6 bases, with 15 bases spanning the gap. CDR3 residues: CASSYSRGNTDTQYF. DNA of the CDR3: TGTGCCAGCAGTTACAGCAGGGGAAACACCGATACGCAGTATTTT.

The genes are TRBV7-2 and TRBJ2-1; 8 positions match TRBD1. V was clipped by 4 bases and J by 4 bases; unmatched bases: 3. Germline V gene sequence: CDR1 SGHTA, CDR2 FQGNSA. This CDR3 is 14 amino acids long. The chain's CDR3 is CASSWWDRYNEQFF. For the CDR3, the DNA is TGTGCCAGCAGCTGGTGGGACAGGTACAATGAGCAGTTCTTC.

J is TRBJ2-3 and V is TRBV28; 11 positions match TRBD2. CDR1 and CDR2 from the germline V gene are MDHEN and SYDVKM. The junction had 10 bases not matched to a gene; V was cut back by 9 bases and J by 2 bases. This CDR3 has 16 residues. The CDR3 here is CASPPGTSGYTDTQYF. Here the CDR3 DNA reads TGTGCCAGTCCGCCTGGGACTAGCGGATACACAGATACGCAGTATTTT.